This T cell receptor (beta chain) originates from a study of T cell responses to AZD1222 COVID-19 vaccine. CDR3 size: 14 residues. Germline CDR1 is SGHDT and CDR2 is YYEEEE. V was trimmed by 0 bases and J by 8 bases, leaving 14 bases between them. Concerning this clone itself: Antigen: not known.

Study-wide findings and caveats: Increased Spike-specific TCR breadth and depth were observed after two AZD1222 doses.

Repertoires were generated with immunoSEQ multiplex PCR, while TCRdb's copy carries only in-frame clones and drops some. The sample holds around 180,000 clones, almost 90% seen once. Sequencing used peripheral blood, obtained on day 0 of AZD1222 vaccination. This rearrangement joins TRBV5-6 to TRBJ1-1; no clear D. The receptor was derived from an adult in good health. CDR3 sequence reads: CASSLGAAAREAFF. CDR3 in DNA: TGTGCCAGCAGCTTGGGGGCAGCCGCCAGGGAAGCTTTCTTT.